Reported below is one T cell receptor (beta chain). This CDR3 comprises 15 residues. In germline, CDR1 is SGHNT, CDR2 YENEEA. With 5 bases clipped from V and 4 bases from J, the junction kept 7 bases outside the gene matches. These data originate in a study of T cell responses to AZD1222 COVID-19 vaccine. Using immunoSEQ multiplex PCR, the repertoire was profiled, and TCRdb retains in-frame clones only, with some absent. The sample lists 130,000 to 150,000 clones, 90% to 95% occurring once. V gene TRBV11-3 combines with J gene TRBJ2-1; TRBD1 agrees at 8 bases. This sequence originates from an adult in good health. The sequencing used peripheral blood, collected on day 0 of AZD1222 vaccination. CDR3 region: CASSPRTGRYNEQFF. CDR3 nucleotides: TGTGCCAGCAGCCCCCGGACAGGGCGTTACAATGAGCAGTTCTTC.